This T cell receptor (beta chain) originates from a study of OX40 agonist ivuxolimab in advanced cancers. Study overall: Patients' therapy was ivuxolimab, an antibody that acts as an agonist of OX40 (CD134). The dose-escalation cohort had hepatocellular carcinoma, melanoma, renal cell or head and neck cancer. The eligibility criteria allowed prior anti-PD-1, anti-PD-L1 or anti-CTLA-4 therapy, and approximately 42% had some.

The V end was cut by 8 bases, the J end by 6 bases, with 11 bases between. Germline assignment: CDR1 GTSNPN and CDR2 SVGIG (reference sequence). The CDR3 has 11 amino acids. Note on this clone: The antigen remains unidentified.

Whole-study results and caveats: CD8+ T cells were the subset that, on average, had more expanded clones than CD4+.

The table came from immunoSEQ multiplex PCR; TCRdb's copy has only in-frame clones and leaves some out. The sample lists around 83,000 clones, 88% occurring once. The sample in question was CD4+ or CD8+ T cells sorted from blood, obtained in a trial of the OX40 agonist ivuxolimab. This clonotype was obtained from an adult with an advanced solid tumor such as melanoma, head and neck, liver or kidney cancer. V and J are TRBV30 and TRBJ2-1; TRBD2 is a possible D gene (5 bases). The CDR3 loop reads CARGRVNEQFF. The CDR3 bases are TGTGCCCGGGGAAGGGTCAATGAGCAGTTCTTC. Filled out from reference TRBV30 and TRBJ2-1, the complete variable domain reads SQTIHQWPATLVQPVGSPLSLECTVEGTSNPNLYWYRQAAGRGLQLLFYSVGIGQISSEVPQNLSASRPQDRQFILSSKKLLLSDSGFYLCARGRVNEQFFGPGTRLTVL.